Listed below are T cell receptor beta chains from one sample, sequenced in a study of siplizumab effects on memory and regulatory T cells. The repertoire was sequenced with immunoSEQ multiplex PCR; TCRdb's copy has only in-frame clones and lacks some. The sample includes about 110,000 clones, 90% to 95% of them seen just once. Sequenced material: Tregs sorted from blood. Receptor source: a human donor in good health. Both conserved end residues are part of each CDR3. D genes are given only for firm matches. A row's size may be missing; if present it is once, few, many or a size class.

TRBJ1-3	.	.	TRBV10-3	TGTGCCATCAGTGACTTCCTCTCTGGAAACACCATATATTTT	CAISDFLSGNTIYF
TRBJ2-5	TRBD1	.	TRBV7-3	TGTGCCAGCAGCTCGACAGGGACAGAGACCCAGTACTTC	CASSSTGTETQYF
TRBJ2-5	.	.	TRBV6-1	TGTGCCAGCCGTAGACAGGCAAACCAAGAGACCCAGTACTTC	CASRRQANQETQYF
TRBJ1-1	.	.	TRBV11-2	TGTGCCAGCAGCTTAGGAGGGACAACGAACACTGAAGCTTTCTTT	CASSLGGTTNTEAFF
TRBJ2-4	.	.	TRBV2	TGTGCCAGCAGTAGGAACATTCAGTACTTC	CASSRNIQYF
TRBJ2-5	TRBD2	.	TRBV10-1	TGCGCCAGCAGTGAGTCGAGGGCTAGCGGTGGGGAGACCCAGTACTTC	CASSESRASGGETQYF
TRBJ1-5	.	few	TRBV2	TGTGCCAGCAGTGGAGGGGAGCAGCCCCAGCATTTT	CASSGGEQPQHF
TRBJ2-7	TRBD2	.	TRBV25-1	TGTGCCAGCAGTGAACCGGAAGCGGGAGAAAGTCGCCACGAGCAGTACTTC	CASSEPEAGESRHEQYF
TRBJ2-2	.	.	TRBV4-2	TGTGCCAGCAGCCGAGGTTCTAACACCGGGGAGCTGTTTTTT	CASSRGSNTGELFF
TRBJ2-5	TRBD2	.	TRBV5-1	TGCGCCAGCAGCTTGGCGTTAGCGGGCCCCCAAGAGACCCAGTACTTC	CASSLALAGPQETQYF
TRBJ2-1	TRBD2	.	TRBV2	TGTGCCAGCAGTGGCTTACTAGCGGGGGATGGTGAGCAGTTCTTC	CASSGLLAGDGEQFF
TRBJ1-5	.	once	TRBV6-1	TGTGCCAGCAGTGAAGGGGCAGGGTGGGGACAGCCCCAGCATTTT	CASSEGAGWGQPQHF
TRBJ2-7	.	.	TRBV7-9	TGTGCCAGCAGCTTCTTACTAGCCGTCCCGGTGGGGCAGTACTTC	CASSFLLAVPVGQYF
TRBJ1-3	.	.	TRBV7-2	TGTGCCAGCAGCTTCGGCGCAGGAAAAGGAAACACCATATATTTT	CASSFGAGKGNTIYF
TRBJ2-7	.	.	TRBV5-1	TGCGCCAGCAGCTTGGACACGGTCTACGAGCAGTACTTC	CASSLDTVYEQYF
TRBJ2-5	.	.	TRBV7-8	TGTGCCAGCAGCCCATCTGGGGGGCTGGAGACCCAGTACTTC	CASSPSGGLETQYF
TRBJ2-7	TRBD2	.	TRBV9	TGTGCCAGCAGCGTAGGTCTAGCGGACTCCTACGAGCAGTACTTC	CASSVGLADSYEQYF
TRBJ2-3	.	few	TRBV5-1	TGCGCCAGCAGCTTGTATGGCAGTTTCTTCACAGATACGCAGTATTTT	CASSLYGSFFTDTQYF
TRBJ2-5	.	.	TRBV18	TGTGCCAGCTCACCCGGGCAGGGTCGGAATGGCCAAGAGACCCAGTACTTC	CASSPGQGRNGQETQYF
TRBJ1-1	.	.	TRBV27	TGTGCCAGCAGTCTTCGACACCCGAACACTGAAGCTTTCTTT	CASSLRHPNTEAFF
TRBJ2-1	.	.	TRBV5-4	TGTGCCAGCAGCCAACCCCCGGGGAGAAATGAGCAGTTCTTC	CASSQPPGRNEQFF
TRBJ1-2	.	.	TRBV6-1	TGTGCCAGCGGACGAGAAATCCAGGGCTACACCTTC	CASGREIQGYTF
TRBJ2-1	TRBD2	once	TRBV19	TGTGCCAGTAGTAGGGGACTAGCGGGGTCAACTTTAAGCTCCTACAATGAGCAGTTCTTC	CASSRGLAGSTLSSYNEQFF
TRBJ2-5	.	.	TRBV15	TGTGCCACCAGCAGAGGGGGAGCCACCCAAGAGACCCAGTACTTC	CATSRGGATQETQYF
TRBJ2-1	.	.	TRBV7-8	TGTGCCAGCAGCTTCGGCGGGCTAAGGAGCTCCTACAATGAGCAGTTCTTC	CASSFGGLRSSYNEQFF
TRBJ1-2	TRBD1	once	TRBV19	TGTGCCAGTAGTATAGATGGACAGGGGTACGGCTATGGCTACACCTTC	CASSIDGQGYGYGYTF
TRBJ2-3	.	.	TRBV14	TGTGCCAGCAGCCAAGTCAGGGTACAGGGTTGGTATCCAGATACGCAGTATTTT	CASSQVRVQGWYPDTQYF
TRBJ1-3	TRBD1	.	TRBV19	TGTGCCAGTAGTTTACGGACAGGGGCTGGAAACACCATATATTTT	CASSLRTGAGNTIYF
TRBJ1-2	.	.	TRBV7-9	TGTGCCAGCAGCTTACAGGGGCCCTATGGCTACACCTTC	CASSLQGPYGYTF
TRBJ1-1	TRBD1	.	TRBV6-4	TGTGCCAGCAGTGGCCACAGGGGCACTGAAGCTTTCTTT	CASSGHRGTEAFF
TRBJ2-3	.	.	TRBV19	TGTGCCAGCCGGAGGGCTGGCACAGATACGCAGTATTTT	CASRRAGTDTQYF
TRBJ2-7	TRBD2	.	TRBV6-1	TGTGCCAGCAGTGTCCTAGCGGGGGGTTCAAGCTCCTACGAGCAGTACTTC	CASSVLAGGSSSYEQYF
TRBJ1-1	.	.	TRBV7-9	TGTGCCAGCAGCTTTTGGGCAGCTACTAACACTGAAGCTTTCTTT	CASSFWAATNTEAFF
TRBJ2-1	.	.	TRBV5-1	TGCGCCAGCAGCTTGGATGGTAGCCTTAATGAGCAGTTCTTC	CASSLDGSLNEQFF
TRBJ2-5	.	.	TRBV10-1	TGCGCCAGCAGTGAAGGTGGTCAAGAGACCCAGTACTTC	CASSEGGQETQYF
TRBJ2-5	TRBD2	.	TRBV5-4	TGTGCCAGCAGCTTGGTTGGTAGCGGGGAGACCCAGTACTTC	CASSLVGSGETQYF
TRBJ2-3	TRBD1	.	TRBV7-2	TGTGCCAGCAGACAGGGGTTTGGACATACGCAGTATTTT	CASRQGFGHTQYF
TRBJ2-1	.	.	TRBV27	TGTGCCAGCAGTTTCTGGCGGAGCTCCTACAATGAGCAGTTCTTC	CASSFWRSSYNEQFF
TRBJ2-2	.	.	TRBV28	TGTGCCAGCAGATTTAGTAGCGGGGAGCTGTTTTTT	CASRFSSGELFF
TRBJ2-3	.	.	TRBV28	TGTGCCAGCAGTCCCGGGACCTACCCCTGGGCGCAGTATTTT	CASSPGTYPWAQYF
TRBJ2-7	.	.	TRBV7-8	TGTGCCAGCAGCTTAAATCTCTTGAACCACGAGCAGTACTTC	CASSLNLLNHEQYF
TRBJ1-2	TRBD1	.	TRBV6-4	TGTGCCAGCAGTGAGGGACAGGGGCGCGGCTACACCTTC	CASSEGQGRGYTF
TRBJ1-1	.	.	TRBV7-9	TGTGCCAGCAGCTTGGGGGGAGTGGCTGAAGCTTTCTTT	CASSLGGVAEAFF